Listed below are T cell receptor beta chains from one sample, sequenced in a study of blood T cell repertoires in COVID-19. TCRdb's table, derived via immunoSEQ multiplex PCR, lists solely in-frame clones and lacks some. The sample carries about 69,000 clones, around four fifths recorded once. Sequenced material: peripheral blood. The origin of the receptors is a human donor in a cohort sampled during active COVID-19. The CDR3 runs from the conserved cysteine through the conserved F or W.

j_call	v_call	cdr3_aa
TRBJ2-1	TRBV7-2	CASSTPTSGRSSYNEQFF
TRBJ1-6	TRBV10-3	CAISESKTGRGYNSPLHF
TRBJ1-2	TRBV2	CAAGGEASYTF
TRBJ2-7	TRBV27	CASSPIATTYEQYF
TRBJ2-2	TRBV9	CASTFGQGRNTGELFF
TRBJ2-5	TRBV11-1	CASSFRRGEETQYF
TRBJ1-4	TRBV21-1	CASSTRPDRANEKLFF
TRBJ2-7	TRBV4-1	CASSVRLAGGTYEQYF
TRBJ1-1	TRBV5-6	CASSLDRRTEAFF
TRBJ2-7	TRBV6-5	CASSYSRAGGNEQYF
TRBJ2-3	TRBV5-1	CASSSPSGGADTQYF
TRBJ2-5	TRBV2	CASRIRDLQETQYF
TRBJ1-2	TRBV7-6	CASSLAPSGGGYTF
TRBJ2-7	TRBV6-2/TRBV6-3	CASSSLRGTRPYEQYF
TRBJ1-1	TRBV6-5	CASSLDSPGAEAFF
TRBJ1-2	TRBV11-2	CASSLTGLYGYTF
TRBJ2-1	TRBV30	CAWSVRTSGGPYNEQFF
TRBJ1-6	TRBV6-5	CASTTHIGDNSPLHF
TRBJ1-1	TRBV5-6	CASSLPRRGQNEAFF
TRBJ2-7	TRBV2	CASSEIRDSDSYEQYF